The next 2 T cell receptor beta chains were all read from a single sample in a study of shared clonotypes between healthy human individuals. Generated by immunoSEQ multiplex PCR, the TCRdb table keeps only in-frame clones and is missing some. The data contain hundreds of thousands of clones, around 79% of them seen just once; the ten biggest clones take up approximately 13%. The sample taken for sequencing was PBMCs. Receptors originate from a woman between 40 and 50 years old in good health. Some clones in this sample may be carry-over from other donors' samples.

The table lists this clone with a few counts. The chain uses TRBV30 and TRBJ2-1; maybe TRBD2 (6 bases). Germline V gene sequence: CDR1 GTSNPN, CDR2 SVGIG (reference sequence). The CDR3 consists of 13 residues. The ends were cut back, 0 bases at V and 6 bases at J, with 9 bases in the middle. The CDR3 reads CAWSVEGINEQFF. CDR3 coding DNA: TGTGCCTGGAGTGTGGAGGGAATCAATGAGCAGTTCTTC.

CDR3 in DNA: TGTGCCAGCAGCTTAGAGGCGGGAGGCAGGGAGCAGTTCTTC. Its translation: CASSLEAGGREQFF. The rearrangement uses TRBV11-2 and TRBJ2-1; 8 nucleotides line up with TRBD2. Trimming took 0 bases from V and 10 from J; bases not matched to a gene: 5. The CDR3 runs to 14 residues. The germline gives CDR1 SGHAT, CDR2 FQNNGV.